This is a list of T cell receptor beta chains from one sample in a study of blood T cell repertoires in COVID-19. TCRdb keeps only in-frame clones here, not all; method: immunoSEQ multiplex PCR. The sample includes 87,000 or so clones, less than 95% of them seen just once. Sequenced material: peripheral blood. The receptors come from a man aged 18 to 29 with COVID-19, enrolled during active disease. CDR3s include the opening cysteine and the closing phenylalanine or tryptophan. D genes are given only for firm matches. Part of the rows lack a size; the others show once, few, many or a class for expanded clones.

J gene	clone size	D gene	V gene	CDR3 DNA	CDR3 protein
TRBJ2-7	.	TRBD1	TRBV15	TGTGCCACCAGCAGAGATATACAGGGGGCCTCAGTCCATCCCTACGAGCAGTACTTC	CATSRDIQGASVHPYEQYF
TRBJ2-2	.	.	TRBV12-2	TGTGCAAGTCGCCCCGGAGTCCCCGGGACAGGAGGGGACCCCGGGGAGCTGTTTTTT	CASRPGVPGTGGDPGELFF
TRBJ2-1	.	TRBD2	TRBV10-2	TGCGCCAGCAGATTAAGCGGGAGCTCCTACAATGAGCAGTTCTTC	CASRLSGSSYNEQFF
TRBJ1-2	.	.	TRBV6-5	TGTGCCAGCGCCCAAGGGGGTTACTATGGCTACACCTTC	CASAQGGYYGYTF
TRBJ2-7	.	.	TRBV19	TGTGCCAGTAGTATCGGGGGAAACCCCTACGAGCAGTACTTC	CASSIGGNPYEQYF
TRBJ2-1	once	.	TRBV5-6	TGTGCCAGCAGCCGGGACTTCAATGAGCAGTTCTTC	CASSRDFNEQFF
TRBJ1-2	.	TRBD1	TRBV29-1	TGCAGCGTTGAACCAGGGGGCTACTATGGCTACACCTTC	CSVEPGGYYGYTF
TRBJ1-2	.	.	TRBV27	TGTGCCAGCAGTTTATTTGGGGGCGATGGCTACACCTTC	CASSLFGGDGYTF
TRBJ2-2	.	.	TRBV11-3	TGTGCCAGCAGCTTCCGACAGGACGCCGGGGAGCTGTTTTTT	CASSFRQDAGELFF
TRBJ2-7	once	.	TRBV7-9	TGTGCCAGCAGCTTAGTTGGGCCCGGCTACGAGCAGTACTTC	CASSLVGPGYEQYF
TRBJ2-3	.	TRBD2	TRBV9	TGTGCCAGCAGCCGGGCCGGGGGGGGACTCACAACAGATACGCAGTATTTT	CASSRAGGGLTTDTQYF
TRBJ1-5	once	.	TRBV6-5	TGTGCCAGCAGGCAAACAGGGAACAATCAGCCCCAGCATTTT	CASRQTGNNQPQHF
TRBJ1-1	.	.	TRBV7-6	TGTGCCAGCAGCTTAGCCCTTGTAGAGGGAACTGAAGCTTTCTTT	CASSLALVEGTEAFF
TRBJ2-7	.	TRBD2	TRBV4-1	TGCGCCAGCAGCCAGACCATCCCCTTTGGCGGGAGGACCTACGAGCAGTACTTC	CASSQTIPFGGRTYEQYF
TRBJ1-1	.	.	TRBV6-5	TGTGCCAGCACCCCGGGTTTCATGAACACTGAAGCTTTCTTT	CASTPGFMNTEAFF
TRBJ2-4	once	TRBD1	TRBV5-6	TGTGCCAGCAGCTCGGGACAGGGGGCCAAAAACATTCAGTACTTC	CASSSGQGAKNIQYF
TRBJ2-1	.	.	TRBV24-1	TGTGCCACCAGTGATTTGGCGGGGTACAATGAGCAGTTCTTC	CATSDLAGYNEQFF
TRBJ2-7	.	.	TRBV2	TGTGCCAGCACCCAAGGAGACGGATCCTACGAGCAGTACTTC	CASTQGDGSYEQYF
TRBJ2-5	.	TRBD2	TRBV13	TGTGCCAGCAGCCGCGGACTAGCGGGGTCCCAAGAGACCCAGTACTTC	CASSRGLAGSQETQYF
TRBJ2-4	.	TRBD2	TRBV7-2	TGTGCCAGCAGCAAGGGACTAGCGGGAGGTTTTGACATTCAGTACTTC	CASSKGLAGGFDIQYF
TRBJ2-7	.	.	TRBV9	TGTGCCAGCAGCGTAGGTGCAGGCGAACCCTACGAGCAGTACTTC	CASSVGAGEPYEQYF
TRBJ2-5	.	.	TRBV7-2	TGTGCCAGCAGCCAAGGACTCCAATCCCAAGAGACCCAGTACTTC	CASSQGLQSQETQYF
TRBJ1-1	.	TRBD1	TRBV10-3	TGTGCCATCAGGGACAGGGGGAACACTGAAGCTTTCTTT	CAIRDRGNTEAFF
TRBJ1-1	.	.	TRBV14	TGTGCCAGCAGCCAAGGCGTGACAGGATTCACTGAAGCTTTCTTT	CASSQGVTGFTEAFF
TRBJ2-7	.	.	TRBV28	TGTGCCAGCAGTCCGGGACATCTTCCCTACGAGCAGTACTTC	CASSPGHLPYEQYF
TRBJ2-7	.	TRBD2	TRBV10-3	TGTGCCATCGGCGGACGGGCTAACTGGACTAGCGGGAGATTCGGGTACGAGCAGTACTTC	CAIGGRANWTSGRFGYEQYF
TRBJ2-7	.	.	TRBV13	TGTGCCAGCAGCTCACAGGGACTATTCTACGAGCAGTACTTC	CASSSQGLFYEQYF
TRBJ2-1	once	.	TRBV5-1	TGCGCCAGCAGCTTGGGGCCGCTCGGGGGTGAGCAGTTCTTC	CASSLGPLGGEQFF
TRBJ2-7	.	TRBD1	TRBV5-1	TGCGCCAGCAGCCTACCGGGACAGGGGGCCACCTACGAGCAGTACTTC	CASSLPGQGATYEQYF
TRBJ2-1	.	TRBD1	TRBV9	TGTGCCAGCAGGCGGACAGGGGAGGAAACAGAGGAGCAGTTCTTC	CASRRTGEETEEQFF
TRBJ2-7	.	TRBD1	TRBV18	TGTGCCAGCTCACCACGACAGGGTTGGGAGCAGTACTTC	CASSPRQGWEQYF
TRBJ1-2	.	TRBD1	TRBV5-1	TGCGCCAGCAGCGCATCCGGGACAGGGAACGGCTACACCTTC	CASSASGTGNGYTF
TRBJ1-3	.	.	TRBV28	TGTGCCAGCAGTTTAAGGTCGGGGGGCAGTGGAAACACCATATATTTT	CASSLRSGGSGNTIYF
TRBJ2-3	.	TRBD2	TRBV7-2	TGTGCCAGCAGCTTTAGCGGCATTGGGGGGGCAGATACGCAGTATTTT	CASSFSGIGGADTQYF
TRBJ2-7	.	.	TRBV6-5	TGTGCCAGCAGTTACGGGCAGGGGGGATCCTACGAGCAGTACTTC	CASSYGQGGSYEQYF
TRBJ1-5	.	TRBD1	TRBV28	TGTGCCAGCGGCCAACAGGGGGCTTGGGGTCAGCCCCAGCATTTT	CASGQQGAWGQPQHF
TRBJ2-7	.	TRBD1	TRBV18	TGTGCCAGCTCACTACAGGGGGCGGGCTACGAGCAGTACTTC	CASSLQGAGYEQYF
TRBJ2-7	.	TRBD1	TRBV3-1/TRBV3-2	TGTGCCAGCAGCCCCCTGACAGGGGGACAGCAGTACTTC	CASSPLTGGQQYF
TRBJ2-7	few	TRBD2	TRBV18	TGTGCCAGCTCACATTCCCATAGGGCGGGAGGGTTCTACGAGCAGTACTTC	CASSHSHRAGGFYEQYF
TRBJ2-1	.	.	TRBV11-2	TGTGCCAGCAGCTTCGACTGGAGCTCCTACAATGAGCAGTTCTTC	CASSFDWSSYNEQFF
TRBJ2-1	.	.	TRBV19	TGTGCCAGTAGTATAGCCCACTCCCCATCGGAGCAGTTCTTC	CASSIAHSPSEQFF
TRBJ1-2	.	.	TRBV12-3/TRBV12-4	TGTGCCAGCAGTTTATGGGACTTTGGCTACACCTTC	CASSLWDFGYTF
TRBJ2-7	.	TRBD2	TRBV7-8	TGTGCCAGCAGCTTCCAGCGGGAGTCCGAGCAGTACTTC	CASSFQRESEQYF
TRBJ1-2	.	.	TRBV28	TGTGCCACCACCATAGAGCAGGGTTCGCATGGCTACACCTTC	CATTIEQGSHGYTF
TRBJ2-2	.	TRBD2	TRBV13	TGTGCCAGCAGCTCCCCGAGGGTAGCGGGAGAGGACGGGGAGCTGTTTTTT	CASSSPRVAGEDGELFF
TRBJ1-2	.	.	TRBV4-1	TGCGCCAGCAGCCGAGGACAAGACGCTAACTATGGCTACACCTTC	CASSRGQDANYGYTF
TRBJ1-1	.	TRBD1	TRBV11-3	TGTGCCAGCAGCTCGGACAGGGGAGGGGCTGAAGCTTTCTTT	CASSSDRGGAEAFF
TRBJ2-7	.	.	TRBV19	TGTGCCAGTAGTACGCGGGACAGCCAAGCCTACGAGCAGTACTTC	CASSTRDSQAYEQYF
TRBJ1-1	once	.	TRBV6-4	TGTGCCAGCAGTGAGGGGGCGAACACTGAAGCTTTCTTT	CASSEGANTEAFF
TRBJ2-3	.	TRBD2	TRBV28	TGTGCCAGCAGTTTGGGGCGGGAGATAATCGCAGATACGCAGTATTTT	CASSLGREIIADTQYF
TRBJ2-5	.	.	TRBV2	TGTGCCAGCAGCGGACAAACCGGAGAGACCCAGTACTTC	CASSGQTGETQYF
TRBJ2-7	.	.	TRBV5-4	TGTGCCAGCAGCTTGGGGCCGCCGATCCCCCAGCGGGAGCAGTACTTC	CASSLGPPIPQREQYF
TRBJ2-1	.	TRBD2	TRBV10-3	TGTGCCATACAGGAAGCGGGAGGGCCGATGAATGAGCAGTTCTTC	CAIQEAGGPMNEQFF
TRBJ1-2	.	TRBD1	TRBV27	TGTGCCAGCAGTTTATCGGCGACAGGGGGCAACTATGGCTACACCTTC	CASSLSATGGNYGYTF